Listed here are 13 T cell receptor beta chains from one sample, sequenced in a study of cytomegalovirus exposure and HLA in healthy donors. The PCR was carried out with 60 Vbeta primers and 13 Jbeta primers. Assay: immunoSEQ multiplex PCR; the TCRdb copy retains only in-frame clones and omits some. The sample holds about 160,000 clones, 82% seen once. Material: PBMCs. These TCRs come from a girl between 10 and 17 years old in good health and CMV-seropositive.

The chain is built from TRBV7-9 and TRBJ2-5; no reliable D call. There are 16 residues in the CDR3. The V gene lost 2 bases and the J gene lost 5 bases, with 18 bases spanning the gap. Looked up from germline, CDR1 is SEHNR and CDR2 is FQNEAQ (reference sequence). CDR3 bases: TGTGCCAGCAGCTTAACTTTTGGTCCCCCGTCGGAGACCCAGTACTTC. It codes for CASSLTFGPPSETQYF.

V and J are TRBV19 and TRBJ2-7; TRBD1 matches at 10 bases. The CDR3 is made up of 15 amino acids. The J segment lost 2 bases and the V segment lost 3 bases, leaving 4 bases of the junction unmatched. CDR1 LNHDA and CDR2 SQIVND come from the germline V gene (reference sequence). The CDR3 is CASSIGGQGAYEQYF. The CDR3 DNA reads TGTGCCAGTAGTATCGGAGGACAGGGGGCCTACGAGCAGTACTTC. Using reference TRBV19 and TRBJ2-7 for the parts outside the CDR3, the full variable domain is DGGITQSPKYLFRKEGQNVTLSCEQNLNHDAMYWYRQDPGQGLRLIYYSQIVNDFQKGDIAEGYSVSREKKESFPLTVTSAQKNPTAFYLCASSIGGQGAYEQYFGPGTRLTVT.

The rearrangement uses TRBV15 and TRBJ2-1; the D gene is possibly TRBD2 (5 bases). Germline lookup yields CDR1 LNHNV and CDR2 YYDKDF (reference sequence). Trimming left V 1 base short and J 3 bases short, with 19 bases between. This CDR3 spans 18 amino acids. The CDR3 bases are TGTGCCACCAGCAGAGTCGCTAACGGGGAGCGGAACTACAATGAGCAGTTCTTC. This encodes CATSRVANGERNYNEQFF.

This chain joins TRBV19 and TRBJ1-5; TRBD1 is a possible D gene (6 bases). This CDR3 has 14 amino acids. Germline V gene sequence: CDR1 LNHDA, CDR2 SQIVND (reference sequence). CDR3 sequence: CASAGGNGNQPQHF. The DNA for the CDR3 is TGTGCGAGCGCGGGGGGCAATGGGAATCAGCCCCAGCATTTT.

This rearrangement joins TRBV4-3 to TRBJ1-1; a weak D match, TRBD1 (6 bases). There are 16 residues in the CDR3. Per the germline V gene, CDR1 is LGHNA and CDR2 is YSLEER. V lost 1 base, J lost 3 bases, and 15 bases lay in between. For the CDR3, the DNA is TGCGCCAGCAGCCAAGTCTGGACAGATGAGGACACTGAAGCTTTCTTT. Translation: CASSQVWTDEDTEAFF.

The chain carries TRBV29-1 and TRBJ2-7; 7 positions agree with TRBD2. The germline CDR1 and CDR2 sequences are SQVTM and ANQGSEA. The CDR3 spans 14 residues. V was pared by 3 bases and J by 4 bases, with 9 bases of the junction left unmatched. DNA of the CDR3: TGCAGCGTTGACTTGGTGGGAGGGCCTTACGAGCAGTACTTC. Translation gives CSVDLVGGPYEQYF.

The chain has TRBV5-4 and TRBJ2-7, with D possibly TRBD2 on 6 matching bases. This CDR3 spans 13 amino acids. V was trimmed by 4 bases and J by 2 bases, leaving 10 bases between them. Germline-derived CDR1 and CDR2 are SGHNT and YYREEE (reference sequence). CDR3 loop: CASSRDFPYEQYF. DNA of the CDR3: TGTGCCAGCAGCCGGGACTTCCCCTACGAGCAGTACTTC.

Comment on this clone: The same CDR3 can be traced to other DNA sequences in this sample. This chain uses TRBV30 with TRBJ2-7, with D perhaps matching TRBD2 (6 bases). Germline V gives CDR1 GTSNPN, CDR2 SVGIG (reference sequence). This CDR3 contains 12 residues. V lost 5 bases and J 2 bases, leaving 10 bases between the germline ends. CDR3 loop: CAWGREAYEQYF. CDR3 in DNA: TGTGCCTGGGGCAGGGAGGCCTACGAGCAGTACTTC.

The chain joins TRBV30 to TRBJ2-3, with D possibly being TRBD2 (7 bases). V shed 7 bases and J shed 3 bases, with 17 bases lying between them. This CDR3 region has 14 residues. Germline lookup yields CDR1 GTSNPN and CDR2 SVGIG (reference sequence). This CDR3 reads CASGRGRGTDTQYF. In DNA form, the CDR3 reads TGTGCCTCGGGTAGGGGGAGGGGAACAGATACGCAGTATTTT.

The V call is TRBV28, the J call TRBJ1-1, with D unresolved. CDR3 length equals 13 residues. With 6 bases removed from V and 1 base from J, the gap between germline ends came to 9 bases. Germline values: CDR1 MDHEN, CDR2 SYDVKM. CDR3 DNA: TGTGCCAGCAGCGACCGGGAGAACACTGAAGCTTTCTTT. Its translation is CASSDRENTEAFF.

This chain uses TRBV28 with TRBJ1-5; D call uncertain. V lost 6 bases to trimming and J lost 6 bases, with 24 bases between them. Germline V gives CDR1 MDHEN, CDR2 SYDVKM. CDR3 length: 17 residues. CDR3 sequence (DNA): TGTGCCAGCAGATCTTCGGGGTTTATCTGGGTTGGTCAGCCCCAGCATTTT. As protein: CASRSSGFIWVGQPQHF.

CDR3 amino acids: CAISESGGYGYTF. CDR3 nucleotides: TGTGCCATCAGTGAGTCGGGGGGCTATGGCTACACCTTC. The V call is TRBV10-3, the J call TRBJ1-2, with a tentative D call TRBD1 (5 bases). Germline V gene sequence: CDR1 ENHRY, CDR2 SYGVKD. V lost 0 bases, J lost 4 bases, and 6 bases lay in between. The CDR3 covers 13 residues.

V and J are TRBV5-1 and TRBJ2-5; tentatively, D is TRBD1 (5 bases). The germline V gene encodes CDR1 SGHRS and CDR2 YFSETQ. The CDR3 spans 13 residues. Between the trimmed V and J ends, which lost 2 bases and 7 bases, there was a span of 12 bases. The CDR3 bases are TGCGCCAGCAGCTTCGACAGCCTCCGGACCCAGTACTTC. Translating gives CASSFDSLRTQYF.